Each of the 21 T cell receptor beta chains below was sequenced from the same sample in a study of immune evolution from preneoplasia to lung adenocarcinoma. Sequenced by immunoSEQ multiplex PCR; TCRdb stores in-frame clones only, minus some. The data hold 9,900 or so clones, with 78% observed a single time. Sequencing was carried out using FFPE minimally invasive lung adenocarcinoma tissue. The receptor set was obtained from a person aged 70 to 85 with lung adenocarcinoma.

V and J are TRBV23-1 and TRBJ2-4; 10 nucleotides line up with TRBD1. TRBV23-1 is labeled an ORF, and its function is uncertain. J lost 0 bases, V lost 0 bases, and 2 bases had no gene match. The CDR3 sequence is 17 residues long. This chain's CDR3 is CASSQSWTGGAKNIQYF. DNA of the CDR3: TGCGCCAGCAGTCAATCGTGGACAGGGGGAGCCAAAAACATTCAGTACTTC.

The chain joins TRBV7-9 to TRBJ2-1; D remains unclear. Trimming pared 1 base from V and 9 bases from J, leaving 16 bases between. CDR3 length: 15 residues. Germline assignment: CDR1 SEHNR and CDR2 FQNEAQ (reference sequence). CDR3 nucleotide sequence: TGTGCCAGCAGCTTAGGGGCATCTTCCCGAGGTGAGCAGTTCTTC. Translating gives CASSLGASSRGEQFF.

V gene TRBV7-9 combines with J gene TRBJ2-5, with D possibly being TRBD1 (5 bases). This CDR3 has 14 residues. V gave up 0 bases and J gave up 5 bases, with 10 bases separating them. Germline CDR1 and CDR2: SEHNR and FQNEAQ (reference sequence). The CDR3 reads CASSLAAGRETQYF. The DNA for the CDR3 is TGTGCCAGCAGCTTAGCGGCAGGGCGGGAGACCCAGTACTTC.

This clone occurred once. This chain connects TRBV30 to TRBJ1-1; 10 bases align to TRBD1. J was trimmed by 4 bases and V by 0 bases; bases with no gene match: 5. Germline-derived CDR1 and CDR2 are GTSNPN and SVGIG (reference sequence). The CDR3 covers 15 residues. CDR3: CAWSVRDRGGTEAFF. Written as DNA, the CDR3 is TGTGCCTGGAGTGTCCGGGACAGGGGAGGCACTGAAGCTTTCTTT.

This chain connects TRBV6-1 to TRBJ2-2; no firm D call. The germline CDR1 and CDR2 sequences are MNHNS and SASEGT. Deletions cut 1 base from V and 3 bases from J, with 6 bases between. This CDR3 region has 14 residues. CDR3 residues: CASSEGSHTGELFF. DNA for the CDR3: TGTGCCAGCAGTGAAGGCAGTCACACCGGGGAGCTGTTTTTT.

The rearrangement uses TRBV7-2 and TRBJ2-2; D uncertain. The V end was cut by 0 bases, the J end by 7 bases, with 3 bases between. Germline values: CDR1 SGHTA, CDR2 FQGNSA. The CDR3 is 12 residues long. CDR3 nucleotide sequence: TGTGCCAGCAGCTTAGCGCTCGGGGAGCTGTTTTTT. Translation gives CASSLALGELFF.

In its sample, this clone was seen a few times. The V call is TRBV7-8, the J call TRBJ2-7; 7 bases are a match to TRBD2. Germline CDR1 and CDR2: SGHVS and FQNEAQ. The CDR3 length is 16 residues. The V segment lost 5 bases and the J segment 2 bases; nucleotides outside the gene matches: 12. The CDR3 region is CASSPQTSPSTYEQYF. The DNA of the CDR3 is TGTGCCAGCAGCCCCCAGACTAGCCCGTCCACCTACGAGCAGTACTTC.

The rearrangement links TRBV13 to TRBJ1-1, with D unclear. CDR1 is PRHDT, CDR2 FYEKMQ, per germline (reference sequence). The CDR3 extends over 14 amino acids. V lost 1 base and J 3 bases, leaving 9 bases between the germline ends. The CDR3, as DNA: TGTGCCAGCAGCTTAGTTGGGGAGGACACTGAAGCTTTCTTT. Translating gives CASSLVGEDTEAFF.

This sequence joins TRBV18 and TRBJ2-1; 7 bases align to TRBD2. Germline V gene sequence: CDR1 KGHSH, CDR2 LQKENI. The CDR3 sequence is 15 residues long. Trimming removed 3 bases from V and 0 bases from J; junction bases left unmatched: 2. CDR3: CASSPGGYSYNEQFF. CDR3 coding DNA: TGTGCCAGCTCACCGGGGGGGTACTCCTACAATGAGCAGTTCTTC.

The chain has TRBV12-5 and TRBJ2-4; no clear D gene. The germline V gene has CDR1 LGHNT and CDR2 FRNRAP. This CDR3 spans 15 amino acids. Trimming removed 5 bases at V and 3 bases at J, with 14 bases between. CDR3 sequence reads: CASGPTGQVKNIQYF. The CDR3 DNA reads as TGTGCTAGTGGTCCCACCGGGCAGGTCAAAAACATTCAGTACTTC.

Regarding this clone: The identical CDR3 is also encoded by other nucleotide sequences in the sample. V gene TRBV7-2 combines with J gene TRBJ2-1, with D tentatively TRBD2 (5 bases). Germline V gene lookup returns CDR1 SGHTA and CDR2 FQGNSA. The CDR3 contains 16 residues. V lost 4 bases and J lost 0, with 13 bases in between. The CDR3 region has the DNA TGTGCCAGCAGCTGGGGTAGCGCGAGCTCCTACAATGAGCAGTTCTTC. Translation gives CASSWGSASSYNEQFF.

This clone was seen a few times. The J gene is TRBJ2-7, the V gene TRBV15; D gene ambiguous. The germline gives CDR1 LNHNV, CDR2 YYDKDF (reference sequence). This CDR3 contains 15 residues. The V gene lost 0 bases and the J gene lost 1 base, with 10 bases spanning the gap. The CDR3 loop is CATSRDKANSYEQYF. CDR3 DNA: TGTGCCACCAGCAGAGATAAAGCGAATTCCTACGAGCAGTACTTC.

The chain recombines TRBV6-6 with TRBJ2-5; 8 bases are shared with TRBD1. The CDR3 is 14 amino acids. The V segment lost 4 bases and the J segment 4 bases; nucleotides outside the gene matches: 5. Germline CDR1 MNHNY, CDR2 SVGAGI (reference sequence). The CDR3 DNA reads TGTGCCAGCAGTTCCCAGGGGGCGGGAGAGACCCAGTACTTC. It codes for CASSSQGAGETQYF.

In DNA form, the CDR3 reads TGCGCCAGCAGCTTGGCTCCCGGGACAGGGGGCTACCAAGAGACCCAGTACTTC. Residues: CASSLAPGTGGYQETQYF. J is TRBJ2-5 and V is TRBV5-1, with 12 bases lining up with TRBD1. With 0 bases clipped from V and 0 bases from J, the junction kept 6 bases outside the gene matches. The germline V gene has CDR1 SGHRS and CDR2 YFSETQ. The CDR3 loop spans 18 amino acids.

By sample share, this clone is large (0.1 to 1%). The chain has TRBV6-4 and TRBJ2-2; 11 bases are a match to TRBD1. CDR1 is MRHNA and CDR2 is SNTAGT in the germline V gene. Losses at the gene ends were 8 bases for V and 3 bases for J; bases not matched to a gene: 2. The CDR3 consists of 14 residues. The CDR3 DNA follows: TGTGCCAGCGGACAGGGGGCGGACACCGGGGAGCTGTTTTTT. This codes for CASGQGADTGELFF.

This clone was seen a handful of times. CDR3 nucleotide sequence: TGTGCCAGCACAGGGGACAGGGGGTATCAGCCCCAGCATTTT. Its translation: CASTGDRGYQPQHF. The V and J genes are TRBV2 and TRBJ1-5, with TRBD1 matching over 11 bases. The junction had 4 bases not matched to a gene; V was cut back by 7 bases and J by 5 bases. Germline assignment: CDR1 SNHLY and CDR2 FYNNEI. The CDR3 is 14 amino acids.

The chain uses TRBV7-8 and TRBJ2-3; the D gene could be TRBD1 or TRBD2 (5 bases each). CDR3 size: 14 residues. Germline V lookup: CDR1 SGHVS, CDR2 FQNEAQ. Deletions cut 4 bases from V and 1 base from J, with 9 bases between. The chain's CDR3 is CASSSRDRTDTQYF. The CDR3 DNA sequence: TGTGCCAGCAGCTCTCGGGACCGCACAGATACGCAGTATTTT.

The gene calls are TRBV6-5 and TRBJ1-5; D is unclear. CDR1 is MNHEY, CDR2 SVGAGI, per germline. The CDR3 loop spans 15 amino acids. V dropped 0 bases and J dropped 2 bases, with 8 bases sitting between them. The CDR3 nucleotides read TGTGCCAGCAGTTACTCGTATGGGGGCAATCAGCCCCAGCATTTT. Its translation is CASSYSYGGNQPQHF.

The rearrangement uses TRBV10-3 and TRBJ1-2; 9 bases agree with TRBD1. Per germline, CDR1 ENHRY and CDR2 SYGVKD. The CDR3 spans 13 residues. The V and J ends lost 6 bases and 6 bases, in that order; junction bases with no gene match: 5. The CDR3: CAIREQGADGYTF. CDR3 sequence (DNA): TGTGCCATCAGGGAACAGGGGGCCGATGGCTACACCTTC.

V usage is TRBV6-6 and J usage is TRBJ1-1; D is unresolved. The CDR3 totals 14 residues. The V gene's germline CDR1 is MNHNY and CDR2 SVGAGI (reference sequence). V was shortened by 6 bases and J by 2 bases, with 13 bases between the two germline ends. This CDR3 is CASSPLVENTEAFF. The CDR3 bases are TGTGCCAGCAGCCCCCTGGTTGAAAACACTGAAGCTTTCTTT.

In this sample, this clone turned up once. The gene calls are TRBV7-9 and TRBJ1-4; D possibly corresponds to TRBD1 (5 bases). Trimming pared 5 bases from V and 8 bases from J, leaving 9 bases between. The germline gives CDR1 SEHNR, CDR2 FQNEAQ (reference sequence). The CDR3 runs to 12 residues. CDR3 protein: CASSIGGEKLFF. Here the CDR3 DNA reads TGTGCCAGCAGCATCGGGGGAGAAAAACTGTTTTTT.